Listed here are 4 T cell receptor beta chains from one sample, sequenced in a study of T cells in Graves' hyperthyroidism and ophthalmopathy. What was amplified from RNA transcripts were TCR beta CDR3 regions. Researchers ran a first-round RT-PCR on the TCR CDR3 using the HTBI primer set. Via MiXCR, TCRdb re-called the multiplex PCR reads, giving one row per CDR3 protein. The sample consists of roughly 99,000 distinct CDR3 sequences, about 17% of them appearing once. Sequenced: blood. These receptors all stem from a woman between 50 and 59 years old with Graves' hyperthyroidism.

The rearrangement links TRBV28 to TRBJ1-2; 9 positions agree with TRBD1. Trimming removed 5 bases from V and 1 base from J; junction bases left unmatched: 5. The CDR3 is 15 residues long. Germline V lookup: CDR1 MDHEN, CDR2 SYDVKM. CDR3 sequence: CASSVPGQGNYGYTF. DNA of the CDR3: TGTGCCAGCAGTGTCCCGGGACAGGGTAACTATGGCTACACCTTC.

There are a few counts of this clonotype. A much larger clone is a single base away; this may be a read error. CDR3 loop: CASSLVPGQGYEQYF. DNA for the CDR3: TGTGCCAGCAGCTTAGTCCCGGGACAGGGCTACGAGCAGTACTTC. The chain has TRBV7-8 and TRBJ2-7; 9 nucleotides match TRBD1. The V gene end was trimmed by 1 base and the J gene end by 3 bases; junction bases not matched to a gene: 4. The CDR3 is 15 residues long. Germline V CDR1 and CDR2: SGHVS, FQNEAQ.

At least ten counts were recorded for this clonotype. This chain joins TRBV5-1 and TRBJ1-1; D call uncertain. The CDR3 runs 12 residues. Germline-derived CDR1 and CDR2 are SGHRS and YFSETQ. V dropped 1 base and J dropped 8 bases, with 9 bases sitting between them. The CDR3 region is CASSLRAGEAFF. CDR3 in DNA: TGCGCCAGCAGCTTGAGGGCAGGAGAAGCTTTCTTT.

The gene calls are TRBV11-1 and TRBJ1-2, with D perhaps TRBD1 (5 bases). V lost 7 bases and J lost 8, with 23 bases in between. Germline CDR1 is SGHAT and CDR2 is FQDESV (reference sequence). This CDR3 is 15 amino acids long. As DNA, the CDR3 is TGTGCCAGCAAAACCGGGACCACTGGGCTCTACGGCTACACCTTC. As protein: CASKTGTTGLYGYTF.